This entry lists 19 T cell receptor beta chains sequenced from one sample in a study of shared clonotypes between healthy human individuals. TCRdb's table, derived via immunoSEQ multiplex PCR, lists solely in-frame clones and lacks some. The sample includes over a million clones, around 74% of them seen just once. Sequenced sample: memory CD4+ T cells sorted from blood. Subset reported: CD45RA-negative fraction. The source is a young man in good health.

The rearrangement joins TRBV2 to TRBJ1-2; 8 bases are a match to TRBD1. Germline CDR1 and CDR2: SNHLY and FYNNEI. J gave up 4 bases and V 6 bases, and 10 bases lay outside the gene matches. This CDR3 is 15 amino acids long. In DNA, the CDR3 is TGTGCCAGCAGAAACGACAGGGGCGGTATCTATGGCTACACCTTC. Amino acids: CASRNDRGGIYGYTF.

V is TRBV11-2 and J is TRBJ2-1; the match to TRBD2 covers 9 bases. CDR3 size: 14 residues. Per the germline V gene, CDR1 is SGHAT and CDR2 is FQNNGV. V was pared by 3 bases and J by 9 bases, with 6 bases of the junction left unmatched. This CDR3 is CASSLLAGRFEQFF. In nucleotides, the CDR3 is TGTGCCAGCAGCTTGCTAGCGGGACGGTTTGAGCAGTTCTTC.

This chain connects TRBV27 to TRBJ1-1; 7 nucleotides match TRBD1. V was pared by 6 bases and J by 1 base, with 8 bases of the junction left unmatched. Germline CDR1 reads MNHEY; CDR2 reads SMNVEV (reference sequence). This CDR3 spans 15 amino acids. CDR3 in DNA: TGTGCCAGCAGGACGTGGGACAGCAGGAACACTGAAGCTTTCTTT. It is translated as CASRTWDSRNTEAFF.

This clone was seen a few times. The V and J genes are TRBV28 and TRBJ1-1; 7 nucleotides line up with TRBD1. The CDR3 has 15 amino acids. V shed 5 bases, J shed 1 base, and the junction held 7 bases outside the gene matches. CDR1 is MDHEN and CDR2 is SYDVKM in the germline V gene. The CDR3 nucleotides are TGTGCCAGCAGTCCCACAGGGGACTGGAACACTGAAGCTTTCTTT. Translation: CASSPTGDWNTEAFF.

The chain is built from TRBV6-1 and TRBJ1-5, with a possible D match to TRBD1 (5 bases). V lost 4 bases, J lost 4 bases, and 14 bases lay in between. Germline V gene lookup returns CDR1 MNHNS and CDR2 SASEGT. The CDR3 has 15 residues. CDR3 sequence reads: CASSGGVAGNQPQHF. The DNA for the CDR3 is TGTGCCAGCAGTGGGGGGGTAGCTGGAAATCAGCCCCAGCATTTT.

The rearrangement uses TRBV9 and TRBJ2-1; 8 bases line up with TRBD1. CDR1 and CDR2 from the germline V gene are SGDLS and YYNGEE. The J segment lost 0 bases and the V segment lost 0 bases, leaving 2 bases of the junction unmatched. The CDR3 covers 16 residues. The CDR3 sequence is CASSVGQGSSYNEQFF. In DNA, the CDR3 is TGTGCCAGCAGCGTAGGACAGGGGAGCTCCTACAATGAGCAGTTCTTC. The full variable domain, with the rest looked up from reference TRBV9 and TRBJ2-1, is DSGVTQTPKHLITATGQRVTLRCSPRSGDLSVYWYQQSLDQGLQFLIQYYNGEERAKGNILERFSAQQFPDLHSELNLSSLELGDSALYFCASSVGQGSSYNEQFFGPGTRLTVL.

The table lists this clone with a few counts. The chain links TRBV30 to TRBJ2-7; 7 nucleotides align to TRBD2. The CDR3 runs to 17 residues. Germline V gives CDR1 GTSNPN, CDR2 SVGIG (reference sequence). The V gene end was trimmed by 0 bases and the J gene end by 3 bases; junction bases not matched to a gene: 14. The CDR3 region is CAWSVRPGLVGIYEQYF. The CDR3 bases are TGTGCCTGGAGTGTACGCCCTGGACTAGTGGGGATCTACGAGCAGTACTTC. The variable domain in full, with the rest retrieved from reference TRBV30 and TRBJ2-7, is SQTIHQWPATLVQPVGSPLSLECTVEGTSNPNLYWYRQAAGRGLQLLFYSVGIGQISSEVPQNLSASRPQDRQFILSSKKLLLSDSGFYLCAWSVRPGLVGIYEQYFGPGTRLTVT.

A remark on this clone: At the DNA level, this CDR3 is encoded by other sequences in the same sample as well. The chain employs TRBV18 and TRBJ1-1; D is uncertain. The CDR3 loop spans 15 amino acids. Germline V gene sequence: CDR1 KGHSH, CDR2 LQKENI. V dropped 0 bases and J dropped 1 base, with 9 bases sitting between them. CDR3 DNA: TGTGCCAGCTCACCACCGTATTCCGGGAACACTGAAGCTTTCTTT. Translated, it gives CASSPPYSGNTEAFF.

The chain carries TRBV5-6 and TRBJ2-1, with a weak D call TRBD1 (6 bases). Trimming cost V 2 bases and J 1 base, with 16 bases left between them. From germline, CDR1 is SGHDT and CDR2 YYEEEE. The CDR3 length is 17 residues. The CDR3 protein is CASSFSLPRGSYNEQFF. The DNA for the CDR3 is TGTGCCAGCAGCTTTTCCCTGCCGAGGGGGTCCTACAATGAGCAGTTCTTC.

This clone was detected a few times. The chain carries TRBV9 and TRBJ2-7; D may be TRBD1 or TRBD2 (5 bases each). The CDR3 is 14 amino acids. Germline CDR1 is SGDLS and CDR2 is YYNGEE. V lost 2 bases and J lost 2, with 11 bases in between. The CDR3 region is CASSVQQGPYEQYF. For the CDR3, the DNA is TGTGCCAGCAGCGTCCAGCAGGGACCCTACGAGCAGTACTTC.

The rearrangement joins TRBV2 to TRBJ1-1; D perhaps matches TRBD1 (6 bases). The CDR3 is 15 residues long. The V end was cut by 1 base, the J end by 6 bases, with 15 bases between. Germline V lookup: CDR1 SNHLY, CDR2 FYNNEI. The CDR3 nucleotides read TGTGCCAGCAGTGAAGACCCGGGGGCGATCGCTGAAGCTTTCTTT. Translation: CASSEDPGAIAEAFF.

In its sample, this clone was seen once. This chain joins TRBV6-5 and TRBJ2-3, with 11 bases identical to TRBD2. CDR1 and CDR2 from the germline V gene are MNHEY and SVGAGI. Unmatched junction bases numbered 5, after V lost 0 bases and J lost 6 bases. The CDR3 is made up of 16 amino acids. DNA for the CDR3: TGTGCCAGCAGTTACTCCGCTAGCGGGGGGAGGGATACGCAGTATTTT. Protein: CASSYSASGGRDTQYF.

The chain uses TRBV11-2 and TRBJ2-7, with D perhaps given as TRBD1 or TRBD2 (5 bases each). V lost 5 bases and J lost 4, with 15 bases in between. Germline lookup yields CDR1 SGHAT and CDR2 FQNNGV. CDR3 length: 14 residues. In DNA, the CDR3 is TGTGCCAGCAGCCCCGGGACGGTCCCATACGAGCAGTACTTC. Translating gives CASSPGTVPYEQYF.

The sample holds a few counts of this clone. The V and J genes are TRBV5-1 and TRBJ2-3; 10 bases are shared with TRBD2. The trim removed 4 bases at V and 1 base at J, leaving 0 bases unmatched. The CDR3 spans 14 residues. Germline CDR1 SGHRS, CDR2 YFSETQ. CDR3: CASSGTSGTDTQYF. CDR3 nucleotide sequence: TGCGCCAGCAGCGGGACTAGCGGCACAGATACGCAGTATTTT.

This chain links TRBV6-5 with TRBJ1-5, with D hard to call. Trimming removed 2 bases from V and 0 bases from J, with 8 bases in between. The germline gives CDR1 MNHEY, CDR2 SVGAGI. The CDR3 extends over 15 amino acids. This CDR3 is CASSYAQNSNQPQHF. CDR3 bases: TGTGCCAGCAGTTACGCCCAGAATAGCAATCAGCCCCAGCATTTT.

The J gene is TRBJ1-2, the V gene TRBV6-1; 7 nucleotides agree with TRBD1. The CDR3 runs 13 residues. Germline CDR1 is MNHNS and CDR2 is SASEGT. V shed 10 bases, J shed 1 base, and the junction held 6 bases outside the gene matches. The CDR3 DNA is TGTGCCACCCGGGACAGATTTAACTATGGCTACACCTTC. It translates to CATRDRFNYGYTF.

V usage is TRBV19 and J usage is TRBJ2-7, with TRBD1 matching 11 bases. Trimming at V came to 3 bases and at J to 3 bases, leaving 4 bases not matched to a gene. CDR3 length equals 15 residues. Germline-derived CDR1 and CDR2 are LNHDA and SQIVND (reference sequence). CDR3 in amino acids: CASSIRDRGYYEQYF. CDR3 DNA sequence: TGTGCCAGTAGTATCAGGGACAGGGGGTACTACGAGCAGTACTTC.

The CDR3 is CASSLGTGGAWGYGYTF. In nucleotides, the CDR3 is TGTGCCAGCAGCCTCGGGACAGGGGGCGCCTGGGGTTATGGCTACACCTTC. The V and J genes are TRBV5-6 and TRBJ1-2, with 12 bases aligning to TRBD1. The junction had 12 bases not matched to a gene; V was cut back by 4 bases and J by 5 bases. CDR3 length equals 17 residues. CDR1 is SGHDT, CDR2 YYEEEE, per germline.

V is TRBV21-1 and J is TRBJ2-2. TRBV21-1 constitutes a pseudogene. The length of the CDR3 is 17 residues. CDR3 nucleotides: TGTGCCAGCAGCAAAGAAGTTGGGGGTATGCGCACCGGGGAGCTGTTTTTT. Its protein product is CASSKEVGGMRTGELFF.